A single sample gave rise to the 23 T cell receptor beta chains below, sequenced in a study of response to subunit inactivated influenza vaccine (dated by TCRdb to 2016 to 2019). Libraries were constructed by RT-PCR. These reads were obtained on an Illumina HiSeq 2500. TCRdb handled the public reads itself, with Q25 trimming in fastp and clone calling in MiXCR, and kept productive beta chains. Every CDR3 protein is listed once, alongside the most common genes and DNA of its rows. For this sample the table gives hundreds of thousands of distinct CDR3 sequences, of which approximately 15% were detected only once. Approximately 7.6% of the sample lies in the top ten. The input for sequencing was PBMCs from blood, taken roughly 2 weeks before vaccination. The receptors originated from a man aged 50-60 years who received an inactivated influenza vaccine. Donor details come from another sample of the same person, matched by shared clones.

The rearrangement uses TRBV28 and TRBJ2-1; 8 nucleotides line up with TRBD2. The CDR3 totals 14 residues. The J segment lost 4 bases and the V segment lost 6 bases, leaving 5 bases of the junction unmatched. Germline V gene sequence: CDR1 MDHEN, CDR2 SYDVKM. This chain's CDR3 is CASRGSGDYNEQFF. The DNA of the CDR3 is TGTGCCAGCAGGGGTAGCGGGGATTACAATGAGCAGTTCTTC.

This clonotype was seen a few times. This rearrangement joins TRBV13 to TRBJ2-5, with D perhaps TRBD2 (7 bases). Trimming removed 7 bases at V and 3 bases at J, with 15 bases between. The CDR3 is made up of 14 amino acids. The germline V gene has CDR1 PRHDT and CDR2 FYEKMQ (reference sequence). The CDR3 loop reads CASNKGGPKETQYF. In DNA, the CDR3 is TGTGCCAGCAACAAGGGGGGGCCAAAAGAGACCCAGTACTTC.

This clonotype came up a few times. This chain joins TRBV6-2 or TRBV6-3 and TRBJ1-2; D is possibly TRBD1 (6 bases). This CDR3 comprises 14 residues. Trimming removed 6 bases at V and 3 bases at J, with 14 bases between. Looked up from germline, CDR1 is MNHEY and CDR2 is SVGEGT. This CDR3 is CASSYRRQDYGYTF. The CDR3, as DNA: TGTGCCAGCAGCTACAGGAGACAGGACTATGGCTACACCTTC.

This clonotype was found many times. CDR3: CASSPNRGLLNEQFF. As DNA, the CDR3 is TGCGCCAGCAGCCCGAACAGGGGGCTGTTGAATGAGCAGTTCTTC. The gene calls are TRBV4-3 and TRBJ2-1; 9 nucleotides agree with TRBD1. Germline V gene sequence: CDR1 LGHNA, CDR2 YSLEER. The CDR3 has 15 residues. V was clipped by 4 bases and J by 7 bases; unmatched bases: 8.

The chain uses TRBV6-2 or TRBV6-3 and TRBJ2-4, with 12 bases lining up with TRBD1. Germline values: CDR1 MNHEY, CDR2 SVGEGT. The CDR3 contains 18 residues. Germline trimming cut 5 bases from V and 0 bases from J; bases unmatched to any gene: 8. This CDR3 reads CASSKGQGATLAKNIQYF. CDR3 sequence (DNA): TGTGCCAGCAGTAAGGGACAGGGGGCAACTCTAGCCAAAAACATTCAGTACTTC.

This clonotype was seen only a few times. V usage is TRBV7-9 and J usage is TRBJ2-7; D perhaps matches TRBD2 (6 bases). CDR3 size: 14 residues. Germline assignment: CDR1 SEHNR and CDR2 FQNEAQ (reference sequence). Trimming took off 8 bases at V and 2 bases at J, with 16 bases between the two ends. As DNA, the CDR3 is TGTGCCAGCCGGCGTGGAGGGGCGACCTACGAGCAGTACTTC. Its translation is CASRRGGATYEQYF.

The chain recombines TRBV27 with TRBJ2-7; possible D gene TRBD1, 6 bases. CDR3 length: 15 residues. The germline V gene encodes CDR1 MNHEY and CDR2 SMNVEV (reference sequence). V was trimmed by 5 bases and J by 3 bases, leaving 17 bases between them. The CDR3 DNA reads TGTGCCAGCAGTAAACAGGGAATCGAACTCTACGAGCAGTACTTC. Protein product: CASSKQGIELYEQYF.

This clonotype has more than one count but fewer than ten. The V and J genes are TRBV7-2 and TRBJ2-7; TRBD2 is a possible D gene (6 bases). V was cut by 1 base and J by 7 bases, with 14 bases left in between. This CDR3 region has 14 residues. Germline loops: CDR1 SGHTA, CDR2 FQGNSA. This CDR3 reads CASSLGYVGGEQYF. CDR3 nucleotides: TGTGCCAGCAGCTTAGGATACGTGGGGGGAGAGCAGTACTTC.

This clonotype occurred many times. V is TRBV15 and J is TRBJ2-7; maybe TRBD1 (6 bases). V lost 1 base and J lost 0, with 19 bases in between. CDR3 length equals 18 residues. CDR1 is LNHNV and CDR2 is YYDKDF in the germline V gene (reference sequence). The CDR3 reads CATSRVPRTDRISYEQYF. CDR3 DNA: TGTGCCACCAGCAGAGTCCCGAGGACAGACCGTATCTCCTACGAGCAGTACTTC.

The sample holds many counts of this clonotype. This chain connects TRBV6-2 or TRBV6-3 to TRBJ2-5; 11 bases align to TRBD1. V shed 5 bases, J shed 7 bases, and the junction held 3 bases outside the gene matches. The CDR3 is 13 residues long. Per germline, CDR1 MNHEY and CDR2 SVGEGT. The CDR3 DNA reads as TGTGCCAGCAGTCCGGGACAGGGGGTGACCCAGTACTTC. This gives the protein CASSPGQGVTQYF.

As DNA, the CDR3 is TGCAGTGCCGAGATTACAGGGGACTATGGCTACACCTTC. Translated: CSAEITGDYGYTF. The rearrangement links TRBV20-1 to TRBJ1-2; 7 bases agree with TRBD1. Germline V lookup: CDR1 DFQATT, CDR2 SNEGSKA (reference sequence). The ends lost 6 bases at V and 3 bases at J; junction bases unmatched: 7. CDR3 length equals 13 residues.

The sample holds a few counts of this clonotype. This chain connects TRBV25-1 to TRBJ2-7, with a possible D match to TRBD1 (6 bases). The V end lost 10 bases, the J end lost 5 bases, and 21 bases lay between the germline ends. The V gene's germline CDR1 is MGHDK and CDR2 SYGVNS. The CDR3 runs 14 residues. CDR3 DNA: TGTGCCACCAAAGGAGGACAGTGGGACCACGAGCAGTACTTC. It encodes CATKGGQWDHEQYF.

A remark on this clonotype: The germline gene is not matched at one end of the junction; a read error may be the cause. The gene calls are TRBV18 and TRBJ2-2, with unresolved D. This CDR3 is 16 amino acids long. Germline CDR1 is KGHSH and CDR2 is LQKENI. Here the CDR3 DNA reads TGTGCCAGCTCAACACCGAATCAGAAGAACACCGGGGAGCTGTTTTTT. It codes for CASSTPNQKNTGELFF.

V is TRBV18 and J is TRBJ2-7, with D perhaps given as TRBD1 or TRBD2 (5 bases each). Trimming stripped 3 bases from V and 5 bases from J, with 17 bases between. The CDR3 length is 15 residues. Germline values: CDR1 KGHSH, CDR2 LQKENI. This chain's CDR3 is CASSPRGSSGNEQYF. The DNA of the CDR3 is TGTGCCAGCTCACCTCGGGGCTCCTCCGGGAACGAGCAGTACTTC.

Details on this clonotype: One end of the junction does not line up with germline, which may come from a read error. The rearrangement joins TRBV5-6 to TRBJ2-3; TRBD2 matches at 9 bases. Germline V CDR1 and CDR2: SGHDT, YYEEEE. The CDR3 is 16 amino acids. The CDR3 DNA follows: TGTGCCTGCAGCTTTAAACTAGCGGGCCCCACAGATACGCAGTATTTT. Its translation is CACSFKLAGPTDTQYF.

The rearrangement links TRBV4-2 to TRBJ1-1, with a tentative D call TRBD1 (6 bases). The CDR3 loop spans 14 amino acids. The germline gives CDR1 LGHNA, CDR2 YNFKEQ. With 0 bases removed from V and 11 bases from J, the gap between germline ends came to 16 bases. CDR3 nucleotide sequence: TGTGCCAGCAGCCAAGAGAAAGGGGGGGGAGAGGCTTTCTTT. Translation: CASSQEKGGGEAFF.

The J gene is TRBJ2-3, the V gene TRBV11-2; possible D gene TRBD1, 6 bases. The V end was cut by 3 bases, the J end by 3 bases, with 10 bases between. Germline CDR1 SGHAT, CDR2 FQNNGV. This CDR3 has 14 residues. CDR3 nucleotides: TGTGCCAGCAGCTTTAAAGGACAGACAGATACGCAGTATTTT. Translated: CASSFKGQTDTQYF.

This clonotype was counted between two and nine times. V usage is TRBV13 and J usage is TRBJ2-3, with a weak D call TRBD2 (6 bases). Germline V lookup: CDR1 PRHDT, CDR2 FYEKMQ (reference sequence). The V gene lost 5 bases and the J gene lost 2 bases, with 11 bases spanning the gap. CDR3 length: 14 residues. CDR3 coding DNA: TGTGCCAGCAGCCGGAGGGATTACACAGATACGCAGTATTTT. Translated, it gives CASSRRDYTDTQYF. The variable domain in full, with the rest retrieved from reference TRBV13 and TRBJ2-3, is AAGVIQSPRHLIKEKRETATLKCYPIPRHDTVYWYQQGPGQDPQFLISFYEKMQSDKGSIPDRFSAQQFSDYHSELNMSSLELGDSALYFCASSRRDYTDTQYFGPGTRLTVL.

The V call is TRBV4-3, the J call TRBJ2-2; the D is unclear. CDR1 and CDR2 from the germline V gene are LGHNA and YSLEER. The CDR3 has 14 amino acids. Trimming pared 9 bases from V and 5 bases from J, leaving 16 bases between. The CDR3 loop reads CASRHILGTGELFF. The CDR3 DNA sequence: TGCGCCAGTCGACACATATTGGGGACCGGGGAGCTGTTTTTT.

This clonotype was detected many times. The chain recombines TRBV20-1 with TRBJ1-4; D is unresolved. CDR1 is DFQATT and CDR2 is SNEGSKA in the germline V gene (reference sequence). Trimming stripped 2 bases from V and 11 bases from J, with 9 bases between. This CDR3 has 11 residues. The CDR3 bases are TGCAGTGCTAGAAACTCCGCCAAACTGTTTTTT. Protein sequence: CSARNSAKLFF.

The CDR3 region has the DNA TGTGCCAGCACCCTAACAGGGCCCACAGATACGCAGTATTTT. It is translated as CASTLTGPTDTQYF. The rearrangement links TRBV12-3 or TRBV12-4 to TRBJ2-3; the D gene is possibly TRBD1 (6 bases). V lost 7 bases, J lost 2 bases, and 13 bases lay in between. The CDR3 is 14 residues long.

This chain uses TRBV28 with TRBJ2-7; 7 bases fit TRBD1. The germline V gene has CDR1 MDHEN and CDR2 SYDVKM. This CDR3 spans 15 amino acids. The trim removed 5 bases at V and 2 bases at J, leaving 9 bases unmatched. This CDR3 reads CASSPHRGVAYEQYF. The CDR3 DNA follows: TGTGCCAGCAGTCCCCACAGGGGAGTGGCCTACGAGCAGTACTTC.

This clonotype was recorded many times. V gene TRBV6-5 combines with J gene TRBJ2-2, with 9 bases matching TRBD1. CDR1 is MNHEY and CDR2 is SVGAGI in the germline V gene. J gave up 4 bases and V 0 bases, and 6 bases lay outside the gene matches. The CDR3 runs to 17 residues. CDR3 DNA sequence: TGTGCCAGCAGTTACTCGCGGGGGACAGGGAGCACCGGGGAGCTGTTTTTT. This translates into CASSYSRGTGSTGELFF.